This TCR beta chain was recorded in a study of tumor-infiltrating lymphocytes in primary liver carcinoma. The wider study: These patients were men and women whose ages were 30 to 69 years. Study-level results: Only around 7.5-25% of top clones occurred in all five tumor regions.

Germline CDR1 is SGHDT and CDR2 is YYEEEE. This CDR3 spans 14 amino acids. Total RNA and DNA came together from roughly 20-30 mg of bulk tissue without cell sorting. Each tumor was sampled at four poles and its centre. Concerning this clonotype itself: Its specificity is unknown. At one end the junction does not follow the germline gene, possibly because of a read error.

Starting material of about 450 ng total RNA yielded TCR beta cDNA via a constant-region primer. Three nested multiplex PCR rounds, a slightly modified ARM-PCR method, built the TCR beta libraries. The two initial PCR rounds, 9 to 11 cycles each, used TRBV1-TRBV30 forward and C-beta reverse primers. TCRdb reprocessed the multiplex PCR reads with MiXCR, giving one entry per CDR3 protein. The repertoire includes 150,000 to 200,000 distinct CDR3 sequences, around four fifths of them detected once, and around a sixth sits in the top ten. Material for sequencing was tumor tissue from primary liver carcinoma. The clonotype comes from a man aged 35 to 55 with primary liver carcinoma and hepatitis B virus infection. This sequence joins TRBV5-6 and TRBJ1-5; D is unclear. In nucleotides, the CDR3 is TGTGCCAGTAGCTTGGGGTTCGACAATCGGCCCCAGCATTTT. Translated, it gives CASSLGFDNRPQHF.